The 26 T cell receptor beta chains in this list originate from one sample, sequenced in a study of shared clonotypes between healthy human individuals. The method was immunoSEQ multiplex PCR; TCRdb's version includes in-frame clones alone and lacks a portion of them. The sample has 2,500,000 or so clones, around nine tenths seen once; the top ten hold around 0.15%. Sequenced: naive CD4+ T cells sorted from blood. Subset defined: CD45RA+ positively selected. All receptors derive from a man aged 18 to 30 in good health.

The chain carries TRBV4-3 and TRBJ2-5; D is possibly TRBD2 (6 bases). Judging by the DNA end, TRBJ2-7 fits better; the J call may be wrong. Per germline, CDR1 LGHNA and CDR2 YSLEER. The CDR3 contains 14 residues. DNA of the CDR3: TGCGCCAGCAGCCAAGAGGAGGGGCCCTACGAGCAGTACTTC. Its translation: CASSQEEGPYEQYF.

This sequence joins TRBV6-9 and TRBJ2-1; a possible D gene is TRBD2 (5 bases). CDR1 and CDR2 (germline): MNHGY, SVAAGI. The CDR3 runs to 15 residues. V was cut by 2 bases and J by 7 bases, with 15 bases left in between. DNA of the CDR3: TGTGCCAGCAGTTATAGGGCCAGTACTAGTAATGAGCAGTTCTTC. Amino acids: CASSYRASTSNEQFF.

J is TRBJ1-2 and V is TRBV29-1; D is undetermined. The germline V and J ends were trimmed by 4 bases and 8 bases, with 20 bases remaining between them. The germline CDR1 and CDR2 sequences are SQVTM and ANQGSEA. The CDR3 sequence is 14 residues long. CDR3 sequence reads: CSVVNRGPPLGYTF. The CDR3 coding sequence is TGCAGCGTTGTGAATCGCGGGCCCCCGTTGGGCTACACCTTC.

The chain employs TRBV20-1 and TRBJ1-6; D gene ambiguous. This CDR3 region has 10 residues. CDR1 and CDR2 (germline): DFQATT, SNEGSKA (reference sequence). V was cut by 6 bases and J by 14 bases, with 11 bases left in between. CDR3 protein: CSAFSEALHF. Written as DNA, the CDR3 is TGCAGTGCGTTTTCTGAGGCCCTCCACTTT.

This clone has just a few counts. The chain uses TRBV19 and TRBJ1-2; 9 bases align to TRBD1. The V and J ends lost 5 bases and 3 bases, in that order; junction bases with no gene match: 10. Germline CDR1 reads LNHDA; CDR2 reads SQIVND (reference sequence). The CDR3 covers 16 residues. The CDR3 region is CASSVTGTGTHYGYTF. CDR3 DNA sequence: TGTGCCAGTAGTGTCACCGGGACAGGGACGCACTATGGCTACACCTTC.

The rearrangement uses TRBV2 and TRBJ2-7, with D maybe TRBD1 (5 bases). V was trimmed by 7 bases and J by 4 bases, leaving 14 bases between them. From germline, CDR1 is SNHLY and CDR2 FYNNEI. The CDR3 consists of 13 residues. In DNA, the CDR3 is TGTGCCAGCATCCTAGGGGCAAGTTACGAGCAGTACTTC. It yields the protein CASILGASYEQYF.

Details on this clone: The identical CDR3 is also encoded by other nucleotide sequences in the sample. The rearrangement links TRBV18 to TRBJ2-5, with 8 bases lining up with TRBD2. Germline CDR1 is KGHSH and CDR2 is LQKENI. Trimming removed 3 bases from V and 5 bases from J; junction bases left unmatched: 5. CDR3 length: 14 residues. The CDR3 sequence: CASSPLAGTETQYF. As DNA, the CDR3 is TGTGCCAGCTCACCTTTAGCGGGAACGGAGACCCAGTACTTC.

This clone was picked up one time. In the same sample, other DNA sequences code for this CDR3. The rearrangement uses TRBV7-9 and TRBJ1-1; the D gene is possibly TRBD1 (5 bases). This CDR3 comprises 13 residues. Germline CDR1 SEHNR, CDR2 FQNEAQ (reference sequence). V was shortened by 5 bases and J by 8 bases, with 15 bases between the two germline ends. The CDR3 DNA reads as TGTGCCAGCAGCCTCGGGACGGCTACCGAAGCTTTCTTT. This translates into CASSLGTATEAFF.

A word on this clone: A junction boundary mismatches the germline segment, possibly from a read error. The same CDR3 is also encoded by other DNA sequences in this sample. The chain has TRBV9 and TRBJ1-4; D is possibly TRBD1 (6 bases). Germline-derived CDR1 and CDR2 are SGDLS and YYNGEE. The CDR3 spans 15 residues. CDR3 in DNA: TGTGCTAGCAGCGTAGGAGGGGGATATAATGAAAAACTGTTTTTT. Amino acids: CASSVGGGYNEKLFF.

The genes are TRBV4-1 and TRBJ2-3; TRBD1 agrees at 7 bases. V was pared by 7 bases and J by 2 bases, with 15 bases of the junction left unmatched. This CDR3 has 17 residues. Germline loops: CDR1 MGHRA, CDR2 YSYEKL. CDR3 region: CASTIERTTGFTDTQYF. In DNA form, the CDR3 reads TGCGCCAGCACCATAGAAAGAACGACAGGGTTCACAGATACGCAGTATTTT.

The chain is built from TRBV5-6 and TRBJ1-1, with D perhaps matching TRBD1 (5 bases). This CDR3 spans 14 amino acids. The V gene lost 9 bases and the J gene lost 0 bases, with 15 bases spanning the gap. Germline assignment: CDR1 SGHDT and CDR2 YYEEEE. CDR3: CATQRTGVNTEAFF. CDR3 DNA: TGTGCCACCCAGAGAACAGGAGTGAACACTGAAGCTTTCTTT.

The gene calls are TRBV6-1 and TRBJ1-1, with D unclear. The CDR3 extends over 11 amino acids. Germline V gene lookup returns CDR1 MNHNS and CDR2 SASEGT. V lost 6 bases and J 4 bases, leaving 6 bases between the germline ends. In DNA form, the CDR3 reads TGTGCCAGCAGGGAACTCACTGAAGCTTTCTTT. Its protein is CASRELTEAFF.

This clone was counted only a few times. The J gene is TRBJ1-6, the V gene TRBV28; D gene unclear. Germline CDR1 reads MDHEN; CDR2 reads SYDVKM. The V end lost 6 bases, the J end lost 3 bases, and 12 bases lay between the germline ends. This CDR3 comprises 15 residues. CDR3 DNA sequence: TGTGCCAGCAGACCAGACGGAGGCTATAATTCACCCCTCCACTTT. Residues: CASRPDGGYNSPLHF. Full variable domain (remainder filled in from reference TRBV28 and TRBJ1-6): DVKVTQSSRYLVKRTGEKVFLECVQDMDHENMFWYRQDPGLGLRLIYFSYDVKMKEKGDIPEGYSVSREKKERFSLILESASTNQTSMYLCASRPDGGYNSPLHFGNGTRLTVT.

V gene TRBV4-1 combines with J gene TRBJ1-3; a possible D gene is TRBD1 (6 bases). Per germline, CDR1 MGHRA and CDR2 YSYEKL. The V end was cut by 1 base, the J end by 0 bases, with 16 bases between. CDR3 length: 18 amino acids. CDR3 sequence: CASSQAKGGLPSGNTIYF. CDR3 DNA: TGCGCCAGCAGCCAAGCTAAGGGGGGACTCCCCTCTGGAAACACCATATATTTT.

The chain links TRBV2 to TRBJ1-2; 10 nucleotides match TRBD1. After removal of 7 bases from V and 10 bases from J, the junction contained 6 bases not matched to a gene. Germline CDR1 and CDR2: SNHLY and FYNNEI. CDR3 length: 12 amino acids. CDR3 protein: CASKRDRGDYTF. In nucleotides, the CDR3 is TGTGCCAGCAAGAGGGACAGGGGTGACTACACCTTC.

The chain uses TRBV6-1 and TRBJ1-2; D remains ambiguous. The CDR3 totals 15 residues. The V end lost 1 base, the J end lost 8 bases, and 17 bases lay between the germline ends. In germline, CDR1 is MNHNS, CDR2 SASEGT. This chain's CDR3 is CASSEGGLGERGYTF. CDR3 DNA: TGTGCCAGCAGTGAAGGAGGTCTAGGCGAACGCGGCTACACCTTC.

The chain is built from TRBV7-9 and TRBJ2-7; D unclear. Trimming removed 5 bases from V and 7 bases from J, with 15 bases in between. This CDR3 spans 13 amino acids. Looked up from germline, CDR1 is SEHNR and CDR2 is FQNEAQ (reference sequence). CDR3 residues: CASSLGWREEQYF. CDR3 nucleotide sequence: TGTGCCAGCAGCCTGGGGTGGAGAGAAGAGCAGTACTTC.

The chain links TRBV20-1 to TRBJ2-7; D is perhaps TRBD1 or TRBD2 (5 bases each). This CDR3 comprises 11 residues. CDR1 DFQATT and CDR2 SNEGSKA come from the germline V gene (reference sequence). Trimming stripped 1 base from V and 13 bases from J, with 14 bases between. The DNA for the CDR3 is TGCAGTGCTAGAGTGGGACCGGTAAACTACTTC. Encoded protein: CSARVGPVNYF.

CDR3 protein: CASSRVEITGELFF. The CDR3 region has the DNA TGCGCCAGCAGCCGAGTAGAGATTACCGGGGAGCTGTTTTTT. The rearrangement uses TRBV4-1 and TRBJ2-2; D is undetermined. The germline V gene has CDR1 MGHRA and CDR2 YSYEKL. V lost 4 bases to trimming and J lost 5 bases, with 11 bases between them. CDR3 length equals 14 residues.

The rearrangement links TRBV9 to TRBJ2-7; TRBD1 aligns across 8 bases. After removal of 0 bases from V and 4 bases from J, the junction contained 9 bases not matched to a gene. The CDR3 extends over 16 amino acids. Germline loops: CDR1 SGDLS, CDR2 YYNGEE. CDR3 residues: CASSVAADRGTYEQYF. CDR3 nucleotides: TGTGCCAGCAGCGTAGCGGCCGACAGGGGTACTTACGAGCAGTACTTC.

The V call is TRBV7-2, the J call TRBJ2-3; D is possibly TRBD1 (5 bases). In germline, CDR1 is SGHTA, CDR2 FQGNSA. The V end lost 3 bases, the J end lost 6 bases, and 10 bases lay between the germline ends. This CDR3 is built from 13 residues. The CDR3 loop is CASSFSGKDTQYF. CDR3 sequence (DNA): TGTGCCAGCAGCTTCTCAGGGAAGGATACGCAGTATTTT.

With respect to this clone: Other nucleotide sequences in the sample specify the same CDR3. The V and J genes are TRBV10-3 and TRBJ1-1, with D hard to call. Trimming removed 2 bases at V and 0 bases at J, with 10 bases between. The V gene's germline CDR1 is ENHRY and CDR2 SYGVKD. This CDR3 comprises 15 residues. The CDR3 DNA sequence: TGTGCCATCAGTGAGGGCCGGGAGTTGAACACTGAAGCTTTCTTT. Protein sequence: CAISEGRELNTEAFF.

The chain carries TRBV6-1 and TRBJ2-7, with D uncertain. The CDR3 extends over 14 amino acids. Germline CDR1 and CDR2: MNHNS and SASEGT. V lost 8 bases and J 2 bases, leaving 16 bases between the germline ends. In nucleotides, the CDR3 is TGTGCCAGCGTTTTTAGGCTTACCCCCTACGAGCAGTACTTC. Translated, it gives CASVFRLTPYEQYF.

The chain carries TRBV6-6 and TRBJ2-3, with D possibly TRBD2 on 6 matching bases. V was pared by 6 bases and J by 0 bases, with 13 bases between. The CDR3 totals 15 residues. Germline CDR1 reads MNHNY; CDR2 reads SVGAGI (reference sequence). The CDR3 protein is CASSRWSGSTDTQYF. CDR3 nucleotides: TGTGCCAGCAGCCGGTGGAGCGGGAGCACAGATACGCAGTATTTT.

The V call is TRBV19, the J call TRBJ1-1, with 7 bases fitting TRBD1. The CDR3 contains 13 residues. Germline V CDR1 and CDR2: LNHDA, SQIVND (reference sequence). The V and J ends lost 6 bases and 3 bases, in that order; junction bases with no gene match: 4. The CDR3 spells CASRADRDTEAFF. In nucleotides, the CDR3 is TGTGCCAGTAGGGCAGACAGGGACACTGAAGCTTTCTTT.

The J gene is TRBJ2-5, the V gene TRBV11-2, with D perhaps TRBD1 (6 bases). The end of the DNA fits TRBJ2-7 better, so the J call may be wrong. Per the germline V gene, CDR1 is SGHAT and CDR2 is FQNNGV. CDR3 size: 17 residues. DNA of the CDR3: TGTGCCAGCAGCTTAGCGATGGGGGCCCTGAAGGGTTACGAGCAGTACTTC. Translating it yields CASSLAMGALKGYEQYF.